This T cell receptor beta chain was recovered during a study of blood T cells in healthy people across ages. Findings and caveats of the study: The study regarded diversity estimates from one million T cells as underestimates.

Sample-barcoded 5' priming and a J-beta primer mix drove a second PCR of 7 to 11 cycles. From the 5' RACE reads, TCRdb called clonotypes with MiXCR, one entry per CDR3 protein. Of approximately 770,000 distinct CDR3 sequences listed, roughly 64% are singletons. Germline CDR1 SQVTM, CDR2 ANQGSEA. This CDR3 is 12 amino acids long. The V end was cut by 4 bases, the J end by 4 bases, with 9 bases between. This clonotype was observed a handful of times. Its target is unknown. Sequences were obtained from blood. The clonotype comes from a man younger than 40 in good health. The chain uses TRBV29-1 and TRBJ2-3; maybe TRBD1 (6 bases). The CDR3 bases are TGCAGCGTTGGATCAGGGGCAGATACGCAGTATTTT. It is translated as CSVGSGADTQYF.